The sequence of this TCR beta chain was determined in a study of response to subunit inactivated influenza vaccine. TCRdb reprocessed the RT-PCR reads via MiXCR and lists one record per CDR3 protein. The data show about 830,000 distinct CDR3 sequences, 18% seen once. The CDR3 is 13 amino acids. Germline CDR1 LNHDA, CDR2 SQIVND (reference sequence). The V end was cut by 3 bases, the J end by 10 bases, with 13 bases between. This clonotype was counted once. The chain has TRBV19 and TRBJ2-1; D ambiguous. The sequence was obtained from a man in his fifties or sixties who received an inactivated influenza vaccine. The sample in question was PBMCs from blood, obtained about 5 days after vaccination. CDR3 nucleotide sequence: TGTGCCAGTAGTATGGACGGGCCGCTAGAGCAGTTCTTC. Its protein is CASSMDGPLEQFF.